The text below deals with one TCR beta chain. The data stem from a study of technical replicates of blood from a few donors. This CDR3 region has 16 residues. V lost 2 bases to trimming and J lost 5 bases; unmatched junction nucleotides: 12. Germline loops: CDR1 SGDLS, CDR2 YYNGEE. The repertoire was sequenced with immunoSEQ multiplex PCR; TCRdb's copy has only in-frame clones and lacks some. This table has 65,000 to 80,000 clones, around 93% appearing once. Sequenced sample: T cells isolated from PBMCs. The receptor's source is a human donor in good health. This rearrangement joins TRBV9 to TRBJ2-5; TRBD1 matches at 7 bases. CDR3 sequence reads: CASSVSGGNGLETQYF. CDR3 in DNA: TGTGCCAGCAGCGTTTCAGGGGGTAACGGTCTTGAGACCCAGTACTTC.